A selection of T cell receptor beta chains follows, all from one sample in a study of shared clonotypes between healthy human individuals. Method: immunoSEQ multiplex PCR; TCRdb's copy keeps in-frame clones and lacks some. The sample holds more than 450,000 clones, more than 65% seen once. What was sequenced was PBMCs. These receptors all stem from a woman aged 40 to 55 in good health. Some clones in this sample may be carry-over from other donors' samples. Each CDR3 is given with its conserved first and last residue. Each record gives: J gene, clone size, D gene, V gene, CDR3 DNA, CDR3 protein. D genes are given only for firm matches. Some rows have no size entry. The others give once, few or many, or a class for an expanded clone.

TRBJ2-3 | . | TRBD2 | TRBV15 | TGTGCCACCAGCAGAACGACTAGCGGGAGGTTAGCAGATACGCAGTATTTT | CATSRTTSGRLADTQYF
TRBJ2-7 | . | . | TRBV27 | TGTGCCAGCAGTTTACGATCGGGGGTGAGCTCCTACGAGCAGTACTTC | CASSLRSGVSSYEQYF
TRBJ2-5 | once | . | TRBV5-1 | TGCGCCAGCCGGGCCTTAGGGCAAGAGACCCAGTACTTC | CASRALGQETQYF
TRBJ2-1 | . | TRBD2 | TRBV9 | TGTGCCAGCAGCGTAGTGACTAGCGGGAGGGGTGAGCAGTTCTTC | CASSVVTSGRGEQFF
TRBJ2-5 | . | TRBD2 | TRBV28 | TGTGCCAGCAGGACCCCGGGGACTAGCTCTTTTGGGACCCAGTACTTC | CASRTPGTSSFGTQYF
TRBJ2-7 | once | . | TRBV15 | TGTGCCACCAGCAGACAAGGAGGGTCCTACGAGCAGTACTTC | CATSRQGGSYEQYF
TRBJ2-7 | . | . | TRBV19 | TGTGCCAGTAGTTTGGGAGGGACAAACAACGAGCAGTACTTC | CASSLGGTNNEQYF
TRBJ2-7 | . | . | TRBV7-8 | TGTGCCAGCAGCCCTGGGACTCGACGGGCCGAGCAGTACTTC | CASSPGTRRAEQYF
TRBJ2-5 | . | . | TRBV28 | TGTGCCAGCACTCATCCCCGGGAGACCCAGTACTTC | CASTHPRETQYF
TRBJ2-5 | . | TRBD1 | TRBV30 | TGTGCCTGGAGTGTACCTTACGTACGGGACAGGGCGAAAGAGACCCAGTACTTC | CAWSVPYVRDRAKETQYF
TRBJ2-5 | . | TRBD2 | TRBV29-1 | TGCAGCGGGAGGGGAGGGGAGACCCAGTACTTC | CSGRGGETQYF
TRBJ1-1 | . | . | TRBV7-9 | TGTGCCAGCAGCCGCGCAGAGAAAAACACTGAAGCTTTCTTT | CASSRAEKNTEAFF
TRBJ1-1 | . | . | TRBV6-5 | TGTGCCAGCAGTTACACCTCCGGGAGCACTGAAGCTTTCTTT | CASSYTSGSTEAFF
TRBJ2-3 | many | . | TRBV5-1 | TGCGCCAGCAGCCCTGGAGGGTTCGACACAGATACGCAGTATTTT | CASSPGGFDTDTQYF
TRBJ2-7 | . | TRBD1 | TRBV6-5 | TGTGCCAGCAGCAGGGACAGTACCTACGAGCAGTACTTC | CASSRDSTYEQYF
TRBJ2-7 | . | . | TRBV7-9 | TGTGCCAGCAGCTTAGGTACAGGCAACTACGAGCAGTACTTC | CASSLGTGNYEQYF
TRBJ2-7 | . | TRBD1 | TRBV7-6 | TGTGCCAGCAGCCCGGGGACAGACCCCGAGCAGTACTTC | CASSPGTDPEQYF
TRBJ2-7 | . | . | TRBV18 | TGTGCCAGCTCACCGCCGGGACTTAACTACGAGCAGTACTTC | CASSPPGLNYEQYF
TRBJ2-7 | . | . | TRBV18 | TGTGCCAGCTCACCCGGGACGGGAGACTACGAGCAGTACTTC | CASSPGTGDYEQYF
TRBJ2-1 | . | . | TRBV13 | TGTGCCAGCAGCTCGAGCGGGTCCTCCTACAATGAGCAGTTCTTC | CASSSSGSSYNEQFF
TRBJ2-7 | once | . | TRBV4-1 | TGCGCCAGCAGCCAAGTAGGAGGGTTTTTCAACGAGCAGTACTTC | CASSQVGGFFNEQYF
TRBJ1-5 | few | . | TRBV7-9 | TGTGCCAGCAGCTTAGCGGGGGGTCAGCCCCAGCATTTT | CASSLAGGQPQHF
TRBJ2-5 | . | . | TRBV9 | TGTGCCAGCAGCGTGGACTATAGAGAGACCCAGTACTTC | CASSVDYRETQYF
TRBJ1-4 | few | . | TRBV7-2 | TGTGCCAGCAGCCCGTTTATGGGGAGGGGTGAAAAACTGTTTTTT | CASSPFMGRGEKLFF